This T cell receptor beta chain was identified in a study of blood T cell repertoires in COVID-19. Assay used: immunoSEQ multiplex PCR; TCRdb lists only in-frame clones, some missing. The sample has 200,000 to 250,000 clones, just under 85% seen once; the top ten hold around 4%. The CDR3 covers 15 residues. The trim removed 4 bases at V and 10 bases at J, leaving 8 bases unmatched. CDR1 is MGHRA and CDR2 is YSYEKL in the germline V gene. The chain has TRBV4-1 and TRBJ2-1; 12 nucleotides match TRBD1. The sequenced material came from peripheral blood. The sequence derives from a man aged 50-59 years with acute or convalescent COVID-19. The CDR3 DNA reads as TGCGCCAGCAGCCCGGGACAGGGGGCCACTCGGGAGCAGTTCTTC. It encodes CASSPGQGATREQFF.